Listed here are 14 T cell receptor beta chains from one sample, sequenced in a study of cytomegalovirus exposure and HLA in healthy donors. Use of 60 Vbeta and 13 Jbeta primers characterized the PCR. Some clones are missing from TCRdb's copy, which holds only in-frame ones; the method was immunoSEQ multiplex PCR. The table has around 100,000 clones, around 74% seen once. Sequencing was performed on PBMCs. The receptors shown here come from a man aged 30 to 39 in good health and CMV-seropositive.

About this clone: Other nucleotide sequences from this sample produce the same CDR3. The chain is built from TRBV15 and TRBJ1-5; 9 nucleotides agree with TRBD1. Germline CDR1 is LNHNV and CDR2 is YYDKDF (reference sequence). Trimming removed 3 bases from V and 7 bases from J; junction bases left unmatched: 7. CDR3 length: 15 residues. CDR3 region: CATSRYGTGNQPQHF. Here the CDR3 DNA reads TGTGCCACCAGCAGGTACGGGACAGGGAACCAGCCCCAGCATTTT.

The V and J genes are TRBV4-3 and TRBJ1-2; 8 bases agree with TRBD1. The length of the CDR3 is 14 residues. Germline values: CDR1 LGHNA, CDR2 YSLEER. V lost 4 bases, J lost 6 bases, and 7 bases stayed unmatched. CDR3 nucleotide sequence: TGCGCCAGCAGCCCGAGGACAGGGTTGGATGGCTACACCTTC. Encoded protein: CASSPRTGLDGYTF.

This clone was detected a few times. The chain joins TRBV6-5 to TRBJ2-5; the D gene is possibly TRBD1 (6 bases). Trimming stripped 2 bases from V and 2 bases from J, with 12 bases between. The germline V gene encodes CDR1 MNHEY and CDR2 SVGAGI. The CDR3 totals 15 residues. The CDR3 DNA reads TGTGCCAGCAGTTACGACAGGATCGATCAAGAGACCCAGTACTTC. Protein: CASSYDRIDQETQYF.

This rearrangement joins TRBV13 to TRBJ2-1, with 9 positions matching TRBD2. This CDR3 region has 15 residues. Germline V lookup: CDR1 PRHDT, CDR2 FYEKMQ (reference sequence). Trimming at V came to 3 bases and at J to 8 bases, leaving 8 bases not matched to a gene. CDR3 sequence reads: CASSFRGLAPDEQFF. The CDR3 DNA sequence: TGTGCCAGCAGCTTCCGTGGACTAGCGCCGGATGAGCAGTTCTTC.

This clone was found once. V gene TRBV6-5 combines with J gene TRBJ1-2; 8 bases agree with TRBD1. CDR1 and CDR2 (germline): MNHEY, SVGAGI. The CDR3 covers 15 residues. Trimming took 5 bases from V and 8 from J; bases not matched to a gene: 13. The CDR3 region is CASSQGRGLSGGYTF. In nucleotides, the CDR3 is TGTGCCAGCAGTCAAGGCAGGGGGCTGTCGGGCGGCTACACCTTC.

This chain uses TRBV9 with TRBJ2-4; D possibly corresponds to TRBD2 (7 bases). The CDR3 is 16 residues long. Trimming pared 0 bases from V and 7 bases from J, leaving 17 bases between. Germline loops: CDR1 SGDLS, CDR2 YYNGEE. The CDR3 spells CASSVGAGALGNIQYF. The CDR3 DNA sequence: TGTGCCAGCAGCGTAGGGGCGGGGGCCCTCGGGAACATTCAGTACTTC.

This clone has a single count. This chain connects TRBV11-3 to TRBJ1-1; D perhaps matches TRBD1 (5 bases). V gave up 3 bases and J gave up 8 bases, with 13 bases separating them. The CDR3 sequence is 13 residues long. The germline V gene has CDR1 SGHNT and CDR2 YENEEA. This chain's CDR3 is CASSFREGAEAFF. The CDR3 coding sequence is TGTGCCAGCAGCTTCAGGGAGGGTGCCGAAGCTTTCTTT. The whole variable domain, filled in from reference TRBV11-3 and TRBJ1-1, reads EAGVVQSPRYKIIEKKQPVAFWCNPISGHNTLYWYLQNLGQGPELLIRYENEEAVDDSQLPKDRFSAERLKGVDSTLKIQPAELGDSAVYLCASSFREGAEAFFGQGTRLTVV.

The chain has TRBV11-2 and TRBJ1-1; D gene uncertain. Germline values: CDR1 SGHAT, CDR2 FQNNGV. The CDR3 covers 14 residues. V was shortened by 1 base and J by 3 bases, with 9 bases between the two germline ends. CDR3 region: CASSLGQSYTEAFF. The CDR3 DNA follows: TGTGCCAGCAGCTTAGGTCAGTCTTACACTGAAGCTTTCTTT.

J is TRBJ1-1 and V is TRBV27; D gene ambiguous. Per the germline V gene, CDR1 is MNHEY and CDR2 is SMNVEV (reference sequence). The length of the CDR3 is 13 residues. V lost 0 bases and J lost 7, with 9 bases in between. CDR3 residues: CASSLSRRFEAFF. CDR3 in DNA: TGTGCCAGCAGTTTATCCCGCAGGTTTGAAGCTTTCTTT.

This clone was counted a single time. CDR3 DNA sequence: TGTGCCAGCAGCTTAGGGTTGGCGGCGACCGCCCCCTACGAGCAGTACTTC. Amino acid sequence: CASSLGLAATAPYEQYF. The chain links TRBV7-2 to TRBJ2-7; D is unclear. Germline CDR1 reads SGHTA; CDR2 reads FQGNSA. V lost 1 base to trimming and J lost 2 bases, with 18 bases between them. CDR3 length: 17 amino acids.

This rearrangement joins TRBV4-1 to TRBJ1-1; TRBD1 agrees at 7 bases. Trimming at V came to 5 bases and at J to 8 bases, leaving 8 bases not matched to a gene. CDR3 length: 13 residues. The germline CDR1 and CDR2 sequences are MGHRA and YSYEKL. The CDR3 protein is CASSDRVLREAFF. For the CDR3, the DNA is TGCGCCAGCAGCGACAGGGTCCTTAGAGAAGCTTTCTTT.

Details on this clone: This sample also contains other DNA sequences that code for the same CDR3. The J gene is TRBJ1-3, the V gene TRBV5-6, with 7 positions matching TRBD1. The trim removed 5 bases at V and 4 bases at J, leaving 6 bases unmatched. CDR1 is SGHDT and CDR2 is YYEEEE in the germline V gene. This CDR3 has 14 residues. This CDR3 reads CASSFLDRGNTIYF. In DNA, the CDR3 is TGTGCCAGCAGTTTCTTGGACAGGGGAAACACCATATATTTT.

The J gene is TRBJ1-2, the V gene TRBV19; D possibly corresponds to TRBD1 (5 bases). The V gene's germline CDR1 is LNHDA and CDR2 SQIVND (reference sequence). Trimming removed 4 bases from V and 8 bases from J, with 11 bases in between. The CDR3 spans 12 residues. The CDR3 sequence: CASSTTGGGYTF. CDR3 coding DNA: TGTGCCAGTAGTACCACGGGGGGAGGCTACACCTTC. The full variable domain, completed using reference TRBV19 and TRBJ1-2, is DGGITQSPKYLFRKEGQNVTLSCEQNLNHDAMYWYRQDPGQGLRLIYYSQIVNDFQKGDIAEGYSVSREKKESFPLTVTSAQKNPTAFYLCASSTTGGGYTFGSGTRLTVV.

The chain uses TRBV5-5 and TRBJ2-4, with D possibly TRBD1 on 6 matching bases. Germline CDR1 is SGHKS and CDR2 is YYEKEE (reference sequence). Between the trimmed V and J ends, which lost 3 bases and 9 bases, there was a span of 22 bases. The CDR3 has 16 residues. The CDR3 DNA reads TGTGCCAGCAGCTGGGACCGGGACACTGGAAGGGGCATTCAGTACTTC. The encoded protein is CASSWDRDTGRGIQYF.